The 10 T cell receptor beta chains below were found in one sample sequenced in a study of blood T cell repertoires in COVID-19. TCRdb's table, derived via immunoSEQ multiplex PCR, lists solely in-frame clones and lacks some. The sample carries some 55,000 clones, approximately 90% recorded once. Sequencing was done on a sample of peripheral blood. The receptors were gathered from a woman aged 40 to 55 with active COVID-19.

The chain joins TRBV6-5 to TRBJ1-6, with D uncertain. Between the trimmed V and J ends, which lost 2 bases and 8 bases, there was a span of 7 bases. The CDR3 has 13 amino acids. Germline V gives CDR1 MNHEY, CDR2 SVGAGI. The DNA of the CDR3 is TGTGCCAGCAGTTACGGCCGGGATTCACCCCTCCACTTT. Translation: CASSYGRDSPLHF.

The table lists this clone with many counts. This chain joins TRBV2 and TRBJ1-3; D ambiguous. This CDR3 is 15 amino acids long. Germline V gene data show CDR1 as SNHLY and CDR2 as FYNNEI. Trimming took off 4 bases at V and 4 bases at J, with 14 bases between the two ends. Here the CDR3 DNA reads TGTGCCAGCAGTGTGGGAGGGAGCGGGGGAAACACCATATATTTT. It translates to CASSVGGSGGNTIYF.

This sequence joins TRBV11-3 and TRBJ2-7; 9 positions agree with TRBD1. Losses at the gene ends were 7 bases for V and 2 bases for J; bases not matched to a gene: 12. The CDR3 is 16 residues long. Germline V gene lookup returns CDR1 SGHNT and CDR2 YENEEA. This CDR3 is CASNAPGDRATYEQYF. The CDR3 coding sequence is TGTGCCAGCAACGCTCCCGGGGACAGGGCCACCTACGAGCAGTACTTC. Variable domain in full (rest from reference TRBV11-3 and TRBJ2-7): EAGVVQSPRYKIIEKKQPVAFWCNPISGHNTLYWYLQNLGQGPELLIRYENEEAVDDSQLPKDRFSAERLKGVDSTLKIQPAELGDSAVYLCASNAPGDRATYEQYFGPGTRLTVT.

The rearrangement uses TRBV18 and TRBJ2-5, with 11 bases fitting TRBD2. The junction had 10 bases not matched to a gene; V was cut back by 6 bases and J by 1 base. The CDR3 consists of 17 residues. Germline V lookup: CDR1 KGHSH, CDR2 LQKENI. The CDR3: CASSYGTSGAIQETQYF. The CDR3 DNA follows: TGTGCCAGCTCTTACGGGACTAGCGGTGCAATCCAAGAGACCCAGTACTTC.

The V and J genes are TRBV9 and TRBJ2-6, with no clear D. V was trimmed by 4 bases and J by 0 bases, leaving 14 bases between them. The CDR3 totals 17 residues. Germline CDR1 reads SGDLS; CDR2 reads YYNGEE. The CDR3 sequence is CASSRGTKSSGANVLTF. Written as DNA, the CDR3 is TGTGCCAGCAGCAGAGGTACAAAGAGCTCTGGGGCCAACGTCCTGACTTTC. The full variable domain, with the rest looked up from reference TRBV9 and TRBJ2-6, is DSGVTQTPKHLITATGQRVTLRCSPRSGDLSVYWYQQSLDQGLQFLIQYYNGEERAKGNILERFSAQQFPDLHSELNLSSLELGDSALYFCASSRGTKSSGANVLTFGAGSRLTVL.

The chain links TRBV25-1 to TRBJ2-7; D remains ambiguous. CDR3 size: 14 residues. Germline CDR1 MGHDK, CDR2 SYGVNS. V gave up 2 bases and J gave up 2 bases, with 10 bases separating them. In nucleotides, the CDR3 is TGTGCCAGCAGTGAACAGCTACTACCCTACGAGCAGTACTTC. It codes for CASSEQLLPYEQYF.

The V and J genes are TRBV18 and TRBJ1-1; 7 bases match TRBD1. CDR3 size: 17 residues. The germline gives CDR1 KGHSH, CDR2 LQKENI. J lost 1 base, V lost 1 base, and 9 bases had no gene match. The CDR3 DNA is TGTGCCAGCTCACCACAGTTAGTCCGGACAGGGAACACTGAAGCTTTCTTT. The encoded protein is CASSPQLVRTGNTEAFF.

The gene calls are TRBV5-1 and TRBJ1-2; 10 nucleotides agree with TRBD1. The CDR3 length is 13 residues. CDR1 and CDR2 from the germline V gene are SGHRS and YFSETQ. Trimming at V came to 4 bases and at J to 7 bases, leaving 4 bases not matched to a gene. The CDR3 nucleotides are TGCGCCAGCAGCCGGGACAGGGGCTCTGGCTACACCTTC. Its translation: CASSRDRGSGYTF.

This clone occurred once. This sequence joins TRBV10-3 and TRBJ1-1; D may be TRBD1 (6 bases). The CDR3 length is 14 residues. The ends were cut back, 11 bases at V and 1 base at J, with 17 bases in the middle. The germline gives CDR1 ENHRY, CDR2 SYGVKD. DNA for the CDR3: TGTGCCGCTGATCCGGGACACCGGAACACTGAAGCTTTCTTT. As protein: CAADPGHRNTEAFF.

This clone has just a few counts. This chain connects TRBV4-1 to TRBJ1-3; 7 bases map to TRBD1. The CDR3 has 14 amino acids. V was pared by 3 bases and J by 5 bases, with 4 bases of the junction left unmatched. Germline V gene lookup returns CDR1 MGHRA and CDR2 YSYEKL. CDR3 residues: CASSHNRGRNTIYF. CDR3 nucleotides: TGCGCCAGCAGCCACAACAGGGGACGAAACACCATATATTTT.